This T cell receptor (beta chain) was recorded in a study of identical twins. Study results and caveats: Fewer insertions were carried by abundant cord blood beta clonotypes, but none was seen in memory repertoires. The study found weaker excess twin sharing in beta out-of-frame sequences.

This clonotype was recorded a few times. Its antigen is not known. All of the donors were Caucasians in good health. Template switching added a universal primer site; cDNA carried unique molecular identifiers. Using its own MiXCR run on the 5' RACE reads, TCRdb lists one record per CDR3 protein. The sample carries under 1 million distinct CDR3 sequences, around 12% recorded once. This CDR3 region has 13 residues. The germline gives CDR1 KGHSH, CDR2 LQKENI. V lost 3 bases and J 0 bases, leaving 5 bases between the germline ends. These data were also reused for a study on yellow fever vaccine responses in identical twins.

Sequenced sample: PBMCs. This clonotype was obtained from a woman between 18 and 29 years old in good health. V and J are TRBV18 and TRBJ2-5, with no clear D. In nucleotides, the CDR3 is TGTGCCAGCTCACCTAATGACCAAGAGACCCAGTACTTC. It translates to CASSPNDQETQYF.